One sample yielded the 20 T cell receptor beta chains listed below, sequenced in a study of cytomegalovirus exposure and HLA in healthy donors. The protocol was immunoSEQ multiplex PCR, while the TCRdb copy is restricted to in-frame clones and leaves out a portion. The sample consists of approximately 220,000 clones, around nine tenths of them appearing once. The sequenced sample consisted of PBMCs. These receptors came from a man aged 18 to 30 in good health and CMV-seronegative.

The J gene is TRBJ2-3, the V gene TRBV2, with D possibly matching TRBD2 (5 bases). The CDR3 is made up of 18 amino acids. Germline V gene lookup returns CDR1 SNHLY and CDR2 FYNNEI. V lost 6 bases, J lost 2 bases, and 24 bases lay in between. CDR3 protein: CASSRRGRELGDTDTQYF. The CDR3 DNA follows: TGTGCCAGCAGCAGACGTGGAAGAGAACTAGGAGACACAGATACGCAGTATTTT.

This chain uses TRBV9 with TRBJ2-3; TRBD2 aligns across 9 bases. Trimming at V came to 4 bases and at J to 2 bases, leaving 5 bases not matched to a gene. The CDR3 is 15 amino acids. Germline V lookup: CDR1 SGDLS, CDR2 YYNGEE. The CDR3 bases are TGTGCCAGCAGCCTGAGCGGGGGGATCACAGATACGCAGTATTTT. Translation gives CASSLSGGITDTQYF.

The chain couples TRBV14 to TRBJ2-5; TRBD1 matches 8 bases. The V and J ends lost 0 bases and 2 bases, in that order; junction bases with no gene match: 2. Germline V gene sequence: CDR1 SGHDN, CDR2 FVKESK. The CDR3 is 15 residues long. The CDR3 nucleotides read TGTGCCAGCAGCCAAGATTGGACAGGGCAAGAGACCCAGTACTTC. Translation gives CASSQDWTGQETQYF.

The chain couples TRBV4-1 to TRBJ1-2, with 9 nucleotides matching TRBD1. This CDR3 comprises 16 residues. V was clipped by 5 bases and J by 8 bases; unmatched bases: 15. CDR1 and CDR2 from the germline V gene are MGHRA and YSYEKL. CDR3 amino acids: CASSVPGQGTKSGYTF. DNA for the CDR3: TGCGCCAGCAGCGTACCGGGACAGGGTACAAAAAGCGGCTACACCTTC.

This chain links TRBV18 with TRBJ2-7; 8 bases map to TRBD1. Germline CDR1 and CDR2: KGHSH and LQKENI. V trimming: 6 bases; J trimming: 6 bases; junction bases outside the gene matches: 13. CDR3 size: 15 residues. CDR3 amino acids: CASSHGQGDFPEQYF. The DNA of the CDR3 is TGTGCCAGCTCCCACGGACAGGGAGATTTTCCCGAGCAGTACTTC.

This clone was recorded a few times. The genes are TRBV5-1 and TRBJ1-3; a possible D gene is TRBD1 (5 bases). The CDR3 sequence is 14 residues long. Trimming left V 4 bases short and J 0 bases short, with 8 bases between. Germline V gene data show CDR1 as SGHRS and CDR2 as YFSETQ. The CDR3 DNA follows: TGCGCCAGCAGCCCGACAGTCTCTGGAAACACCATATATTTT. Translating gives CASSPTVSGNTIYF.

V is TRBV28 and J is TRBJ2-7; maybe TRBD1 (6 bases). The length of the CDR3 is 15 residues. Germline values: CDR1 MDHEN, CDR2 SYDVKM. V lost 1 base and J lost 0, with 10 bases in between. The CDR3 bases are TGTGCCAGCAGTTTATTGACAGGAAGCTCCTACGAGCAGTACTTC. Amino acids: CASSLLTGSSYEQYF.

This chain connects TRBV5-1 to TRBJ2-1; tentative D call: TRBD1 (5 bases). CDR3 length: 16 amino acids. Germline V CDR1 and CDR2: SGHRS, YFSETQ. V was trimmed by 4 bases and J by 7 bases, leaving 21 bases between them. CDR3 nucleotide sequence: TGCGCCAGCAGCGCGTCAGGGCGGCTCAGGGTGAATGAGCAGTTCTTC. Translated, it gives CASSASGRLRVNEQFF.

The chain links TRBV5-8 to TRBJ2-7, with D possibly being TRBD1 (5 bases). CDR3 size: 14 residues. Germline V gene data show CDR1 as SGHTS and CDR2 as YDEGEE. Trimming took 3 bases from V and 3 from J, leaving 13 bases between them. CDR3 sequence: CASSSSRRGYEQYF. For the CDR3, the DNA is TGTGCCAGCAGCTCGAGCCGAAGGGGCTACGAGCAGTACTTC.

The V call is TRBV6-5, the J call TRBJ2-3, with D perhaps matching TRBD2 (6 bases). The CDR3 runs to 12 residues. V was clipped by 7 bases and J by 6 bases, with 11 bases between them. Per the germline V gene, CDR1 is MNHEY and CDR2 is SVGAGI. CDR3 sequence: CASKGGSDTQYF. The CDR3 DNA sequence: TGTGCCAGCAAAGGAGGGTCGGATACGCAGTATTTT.

The CDR3 DNA reads TGCGCCAGCAGCCTGCTAGCGGGGGGCCCACAAGAGACCCAGTACTTC. Its protein product is CASSLLAGGPQETQYF. This chain connects TRBV4-1 to TRBJ2-5; 11 nucleotides align to TRBD2. V trimming: 4 bases; J trimming: 2 bases; junction bases outside the gene matches: 6. The germline gives CDR1 MGHRA, CDR2 YSYEKL. CDR3 size: 16 residues.

The CDR3 bases are TGCAGCCCACGGTCCTCTGGGGCCAACGTCCTGACTTTC. Its translation: CSPRSSGANVLTF. The rearrangement links TRBV29-1 to TRBJ2-6; D unresolved. V lost 8 bases, J lost 0 bases, and 8 bases lay in between. The V gene's germline CDR1 is SQVTM and CDR2 ANQGSEA. The length of the CDR3 is 13 residues.

This clone was seen only a few times. The rearrangement links TRBV2 to TRBJ1-6; 8 bases are shared with TRBD1. Germline V CDR1 and CDR2: SNHLY, FYNNEI. The CDR3 is made up of 14 amino acids. Trimming took 8 bases from V and 7 from J; bases not matched to a gene: 7. The CDR3 region is CASVGTGGNSPLHF. In nucleotides, the CDR3 is TGTGCCAGCGTCGGGACAGGCGGGAATTCACCCCTCCACTTT.

The chain has TRBV2 and TRBJ1-2, with a tentative D call TRBD1 (5 bases). V dropped 8 bases and J dropped 4 bases, with 14 bases sitting between them. CDR1 SNHLY and CDR2 FYNNEI come from the germline V gene. The CDR3 runs 13 residues. The CDR3 DNA reads TGTGCCAGCCTTGTGGACACGGCCTATGGCTACACCTTC. The encoded protein is CASLVDTAYGYTF.

The chain has TRBV6-4 and TRBJ2-7; possibly TRBD2 for D (5 bases). Germline V gene data show CDR1 as MRHNA and CDR2 as SNTAGT. V lost 6 bases and J lost 2, with 26 bases in between. The CDR3 totals 18 residues. CDR3 nucleotides: TGTGCCAGCAGGGGCTGGACTCGTACTGAACTAAGTACCTACGAGCAGTACTTC. It yields the protein CASRGWTRTELSTYEQYF.

The genes are TRBV27 and TRBJ2-7; a weak D match, TRBD2 (6 bases). The V and J ends lost 6 bases and 0 bases respectively, with 15 bases between them. Germline V gene data show CDR1 as MNHEY and CDR2 as SMNVEV (reference sequence). The CDR3 contains 15 residues. The CDR3 reads CASRGGLGSSYEQYF. In DNA form, the CDR3 reads TGTGCCAGCAGGGGGGGACTTGGGAGCTCCTACGAGCAGTACTTC.

The J gene is TRBJ2-2, the V gene TRBV5-1; D gene ambiguous. Trimming took off 1 base at V and 7 bases at J, with 5 bases between the two ends. Germline CDR1 SGHRS, CDR2 YFSETQ. The length of the CDR3 is 12 residues. The CDR3: CASSLPVGELFF. The DNA for the CDR3 is TGCGCCAGCAGCTTGCCGGTCGGGGAGCTGTTTTTT.

In DNA form, the CDR3 reads TGCGCCAGCAGCCAAGATTTTATAGGGGGTTGGGATCAGCCCCAGCATTTT. It translates to CASSQDFIGGWDQPQHF. The chain uses TRBV4-3 and TRBJ1-5, with D tentatively TRBD1 (6 bases). The CDR3 is made up of 17 amino acids. V lost 0 bases to trimming and J lost 5 bases, with 17 bases between them. CDR1 LGHNA and CDR2 YSLEER come from the germline V gene.

This chain connects TRBV27 to TRBJ2-5, with D unclear. With 6 bases removed from V and 1 base from J, the gap between germline ends came to 21 bases. The CDR3 length is 17 residues. CDR1 is MNHEY and CDR2 is SMNVEV in the germline V gene (reference sequence). The CDR3 here is CASRLMGDTRVQETQYF. The CDR3 bases are TGTGCCAGCAGGTTAATGGGCGACACCCGCGTCCAAGAGACCCAGTACTTC.

This chain links TRBV18 with TRBJ2-2, with TRBD2 identical over 11 bases. This CDR3 contains 15 residues. V lost 5 bases, J lost 6 bases, and 5 bases stayed unmatched. Germline V gene sequence: CDR1 KGHSH, CDR2 LQKENI. The CDR3 here is CASSKLAGDSGELFF. Here the CDR3 DNA reads TGTGCCAGCTCAAAACTAGCGGGAGACTCCGGGGAGCTGTTTTTT.